This entry describes one T cell receptor (beta chain). Sequencing used immunoSEQ multiplex PCR; TCRdb keeps in-frame clones, though not all of them. The data hold over 700,000 clones, with approximately 77% observed a single time. The sample belongs to a study of shared clonotypes between healthy human individuals. All donors were Caucasian adults living in Nashville, Tennessee. The V end lost 5 bases, the J end lost 7 bases, and 12 bases lay between the germline ends. From germline, CDR1 is SGHTA and CDR2 FQGTGA. The CDR3 is 12 amino acids. The sequencing sample was made of memory CD4+ T cells sorted from blood. Regarding subset: CD45RA-negative fraction. The TCR comes from a woman aged 25 to 45 in good health. The chain joins TRBV7-3 to TRBJ2-7; TRBD2 might be the D (6 bases). The CDR3 DNA reads TGTGCCAGCAGCAGTTCAGGACTAGAGCAGTACTTC. Translating gives CASSSSGLEQYF.